This is a list of T cell receptor beta chains from one sample in a study of circulating tumor DNA in untreated peripheral T-cell lymphoma. Data came from immunoSEQ multiplex PCR; TCRdb stores just in-frame clones and leaves some out. The profile shows approximately 560 clones, approximately 81% of them singletons. The sample taken for sequencing was cell-free DNA from blood serum. The receptors were gathered from a human donor with peripheral T-cell lymphoma. CDR3s leave out the opening cysteine and the closing phenylalanine or tryptophan.

TRBJ2-2 TRBV2 ASKTNPGDTGELF
TRBJ1-1 TRBV30 AWRPYGEGYTEAF
TRBJ1-1 TRBV7-2 ASSLVENTEAF
TRBJ2-2 TRBV7-9 ASSRGYTGELF
TRBJ1-1 TRBV6-1 ASSDRALNTEAF
TRBJ1-5 TRBV7-2 ASSLEDQPQH
TRBJ1-3 TRBV6-1 ASSEVAGSGNTIY
TRBJ2-1 TRBV25-1 ASSDSGDYSSYNEQF
TRBJ1-2 TRBV5-6 ASSSELDGYT
TRBJ2-2 TRBV7-6 ASSKTQGTGELF
TRBJ2-6 TRBV27 ASRLGVRTAGANVLT
TRBJ2-3 TRBV5-6 ASSLGSGGASTDTQY
TRBJ2-1 TRBV7-2 ASSLVQGGMNEQF
TRBJ1-2 TRBV27 ASSLDGIGYT
TRBJ2-7 TRBV2 ASSQTSGSSYEQY
TRBJ2-5 TRBV12-5 ASGLSMLGETQY
TRBJ1-1 TRBV13 ASSSDTHTEAF
TRBJ2-5 TRBV7-9 ASSLGLAGGPGQETQY
TRBJ1-2 TRBV5-1 ASSDSLGSGYT
TRBJ2-1 TRBV11-3 ASSLGGGLAGDNEQF
TRBJ1-4 TRBV15 ATSRSGTLNEKLF
TRBJ1-3 TRBV9 ASDGGSRSGNTIY
TRBJ2-6 TRBV1 TSRANVLT
TRBJ2-7 TRBV6-1 ASSAARGAYEQY
TRBJ2-5 TRBV25-1 ASSSSADYQETQY
TRBJ1-2 TRBV11-1 ASSLMAAYGYT
TRBJ1-2 TRBV5-1 ASSDAAGTGHGYT
TRBJ2-5 TRBV11-2 ASSRGYQETQY
TRBJ2-1 TRBV7-9 ASSLLGSEQF
. TRBV19 ASSIRNDEQY
TRBJ1-2 TRBV27 ASSSYRETEWGYT
TRBJ1-2 TRBV6-5 ASSDWKRGYVYT
TRBJ1-2 TRBV6-5 ASSYSNQGPRYT
TRBJ1-5 TRBV9 ASSVGAGAGQPQH
TRBJ2-1 TRBV4-1 ASSQVVGTRVTSYNEQF
TRBJ1-5 TRBV6-9 ASSYSSNQPQH
TRBJ2-1 TRBV25-1 ASSDSGDYSSYNEQF
TRBJ2-2 TRBV25-1 ASSLAQGAHSGELF
TRBJ1-6 TRBV9 ASSPRGSNSPLH
TRBJ2-7 TRBV5-4 ASSSRDGYEQY
TRBJ2-5 TRBV2 ASSSQGAMETQY
TRBJ2-5 TRBV27 ASSLLSGPKETQY
TRBJ2-3 TRBV18 ASRLGGGGQDTQY
TRBJ1-5 TRBV6-5 ASSSGGQAGVQPQH
TRBJ1-2 TRBV15 ATSREVSGKRGYGYT
TRBJ2-7 TRBV13 ASSELGQGNYEQY
TRBJ2-7 TRBV27 ASSLSLSSYEQY
TRBJ2-1 TRBV4-1 ASSLLAGPYNEQF
TRBJ1-6 TRBV27 ASSPSPLTGRNSPLH
TRBJ2-7 TRBV27 ASSSSGLAGTEQY
TRBJ2-3 TRBV2 ASSEGEGDTQY
TRBJ2-7 TRBV5-1 ASSLNVGGGSYEQY
TRBJ2-2 TRBV28 ASSSVWGPNTGELF
TRBJ1-2 TRBV28 ASRTDVGGYT
TRBJ2-1 TRBV5-4 ASSSGLAAPSSYNEQF
TRBJ2-7 TRBV28 ASSLPGQGPYEQY
TRBJ2-2 TRBV29-1 SARLAVNTGELF
TRBJ1-2 TRBV30 ATGPYGYT